This T cell receptor beta chain is drawn from a study of CD4+ T cells in melanoma. This CDR3 is 12 amino acids long. Germline V gives CDR1 SGHAT, CDR2 FQNNGV. The germline V and J ends were trimmed by 4 bases and 8 bases, with 9 bases remaining between them. Worth noting for this clone: Its antigen is not known.

Study results and limitations: A reported correlation linked neoantigen-specific CD4+ T cells to CD8+, macrophage and B cell function. In melanoma, neoantigen-specific CD4+ T cells reportedly differed in differentiation state.

Assay used: immunoSEQ multiplex PCR; TCRdb lists only in-frame clones, some missing. The sample lists tens of thousands of clones; roughly two thirds were seen once. The sample consisted of tumor tissue. This rearrangement joins TRBV11-2 to TRBJ2-1; the D is unclear. The sequence came from a human donor with melanoma. The CDR3 spells CASSSSFYEQFF. The DNA for the CDR3 is TGTGCCAGCAGCTCGTCTTTCTATGAGCAGTTCTTC.